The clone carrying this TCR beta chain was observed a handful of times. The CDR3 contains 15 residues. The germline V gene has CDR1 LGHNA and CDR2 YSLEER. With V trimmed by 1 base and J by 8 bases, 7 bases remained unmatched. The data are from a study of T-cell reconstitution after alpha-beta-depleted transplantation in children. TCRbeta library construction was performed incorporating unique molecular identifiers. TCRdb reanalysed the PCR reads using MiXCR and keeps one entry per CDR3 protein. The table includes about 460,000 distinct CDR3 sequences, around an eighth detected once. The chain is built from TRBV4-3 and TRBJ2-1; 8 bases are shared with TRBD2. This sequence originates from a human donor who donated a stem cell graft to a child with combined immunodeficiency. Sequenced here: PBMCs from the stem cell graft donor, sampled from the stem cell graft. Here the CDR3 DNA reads TGCGCCAGCAGCCAAGGGCGGGAGGTTTTAGATGAGCAGTTCTTC. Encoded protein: CASSQGREVLDEQFF.